The 28 T cell receptor beta chains below were found in one sample sequenced in a study of T and B cells in COVID-19 patients. TRB rearrangements were amplified by multiplex PCR with BIOMED2 TRB-A/B primers. Using its own MiXCR run on the multiplex PCR reads, TCRdb lists one record per CDR3 protein. The table lists 13,000 to 15,000 distinct CDR3 sequences, roughly 26% of them singletons. TRB was amplified from about 250-500 ng of blood genomic DNA. Sample: blood. Source of these receptors: a human donor who had recovered from COVID-19.

The rearrangement links TRBV20-1 to TRBJ2-3; 9 nucleotides line up with TRBD2. V was pared by 2 bases and J by 1 base, with 7 bases of the junction left unmatched. The CDR3 loop spans 16 amino acids. The germline gives CDR1 DFQATT, CDR2 SNEGSKA (reference sequence). DNA for the CDR3: TGCAGTGCTAGATTCGGGCTAGCGGGACGCACAGATACGCAGTATTTT. Its translation is CSARFGLAGRTDTQYF.

There are a few counts of this clonotype. The chain joins TRBV15 to TRBJ1-3; D unresolved. CDR1 is LNHNV, CDR2 YYDKDF, per germline (reference sequence). The CDR3 extends over 16 amino acids. The V and J ends lost 3 bases and 0 bases respectively, with 12 bases between them. The CDR3 spells CATSRGVRDSGNTIYF. In nucleotides, the CDR3 is TGTGCCACCAGCAGGGGCGTCCGGGACTCTGGAAACACCATATATTTT.

By its share, this clonotype is medium-sized. V is TRBV19 and J is TRBJ2-5; 7 bases fit TRBD1. The V segment lost 5 bases and the J segment 5 bases; nucleotides outside the gene matches: 5. CDR1 LNHDA and CDR2 SQIVND come from the germline V gene (reference sequence). The CDR3 runs to 13 residues. The CDR3 is CASSSFRGETQYF. Here the CDR3 DNA reads TGTGCCAGTAGTTCATTCAGGGGGGAGACCCAGTACTTC.

V gene TRBV28 combines with J gene TRBJ2-1; D is perhaps TRBD2 (6 bases). Trimming shortened V by 8 bases and J by 3 bases, and 8 bases separated the two germline ends. Germline CDR1 reads MDHEN; CDR2 reads SYDVKM. This CDR3 region has 12 residues. The CDR3 reads CASGTLYNEQFF. Written as DNA, the CDR3 is TGTGCCAGCGGGACTCTCTACAATGAGCAGTTCTTC. Full variable domain (missing parts from reference TRBV28 and TRBJ2-1): DVKVTQSSRYLVKRTGEKVFLECVQDMDHENMFWYRQDPGLGLRLIYFSYDVKMKEKGDIPEGYSVSREKKERFSLILESASTNQTSMYLCASGTLYNEQFFGPGTRLTVL.

The chain has TRBV6-5 and TRBJ1-2; no reliable D call. In germline, CDR1 is MNHEY, CDR2 SVGAGI. The CDR3 is made up of 16 amino acids. Trimming removed 2 bases at V and 0 bases at J, with 13 bases between. The CDR3 is CASSYGEVEANYGYTF. CDR3 nucleotide sequence: TGTGCCAGCAGTTACGGCGAGGTTGAGGCTAACTATGGCTACACCTTC.

The V call is TRBV19, the J call TRBJ2-7, with 12 bases matching TRBD1. Germline trimming cut 8 bases from V and 4 bases from J; bases unmatched to any gene: 6. Germline CDR1 is LNHDA and CDR2 is SQIVND (reference sequence). The length of the CDR3 is 14 residues. CDR3 in DNA: TGTGCCAGTGGGGGACAGGGGGCGCTTTACGAGCAGTACTTC. Amino acid sequence: CASGGQGALYEQYF. The variable domain in full, completed from reference TRBV19 and TRBJ2-7, reads DGGITQSPKYLFRKEGQNVTLSCEQNLNHDAMYWYRQDPGQGLRLIYYSQIVNDFQKGDIAEGYSVSREKKESFPLTVTSAQKNPTAFYLCASGGQGALYEQYFGPGTRLTVT.

This clonotype was picked up a small number of times. The V call is TRBV18, the J call TRBJ2-1, with 8 bases identical to TRBD1. V trimming: 5 bases; J trimming: 7 bases; junction bases outside the gene matches: 10. Per the germline V gene, CDR1 is KGHSH and CDR2 is LQKENI. The CDR3 has 15 residues. The CDR3 nucleotides are TGTGCCAGCTCATCGGGACAGGAGGTATGGAATGAGCAGTTCTTC. Amino acid sequence: CASSSGQEVWNEQFF.

The sample holds one count of this clonotype. The gene calls are TRBV14 and TRBJ1-1, with D unclear. Germline assignment: CDR1 SGHDN and CDR2 FVKESK. The length of the CDR3 is 12 residues. V dropped 2 bases and J dropped 1 base, with 2 bases sitting between them. CDR3 loop: CASSQRNTEAFF. CDR3 sequence (DNA): TGTGCCAGCAGCCAACGGAACACTGAAGCTTTCTTT. Full variable domain (rest looked up from reference TRBV14 and TRBJ1-1): EAGVTQFPSHSVIEKGQTVTLRCDPISGHDNLYWYRRVMGKEIKFLLHFVKESKQDESGMPNNRFLAERTGGTYSTLKVQPAELEDSGVYFCASSQRNTEAFFGQGTRLTVV.

This clonotype is termed medium-sized. The rearrangement links TRBV6-5 to TRBJ2-7; TRBD2 matches at 8 bases. This CDR3 has 14 amino acids. Germline-derived CDR1 and CDR2 are MNHEY and SVGAGI. V lost 4 bases, J lost 5 bases, and 7 bases stayed unmatched. CDR3 sequence (DNA): TGTGCCAGCAGTTCCCCTAGCGGGTACCACGAGCAGTACTTC. Amino acid sequence: CASSSPSGYHEQYF.

By frequency in the sample, this clonotype is medium-sized. The V gene is TRBV19, the J gene TRBJ2-3, with D possibly matching TRBD2 (5 bases). Germline V gene lookup returns CDR1 LNHDA and CDR2 SQIVND (reference sequence). The length of the CDR3 is 13 residues. The ends were cut back, 4 bases at V and 4 bases at J, with 9 bases in the middle. The CDR3 reads CASSTGSADTQYF. CDR3 nucleotide sequence: TGTGCCAGTAGTACGGGGTCGGCAGATACGCAGTATTTT. Using reference TRBV19 and TRBJ2-3 for the parts outside the CDR3, the full variable domain is DGGITQSPKYLFRKEGQNVTLSCEQNLNHDAMYWYRQDPGQGLRLIYYSQIVNDFQKGDIAEGYSVSREKKESFPLTVTSAQKNPTAFYLCASSTGSADTQYFGPGTRLTVL.

In this sample, this clonotype is medium-sized. The chain is built from TRBV29-1 and TRBJ2-4; TRBD2 might be the D (5 bases). The germline V gene has CDR1 SQVTM and CDR2 ANQGSEA. This CDR3 comprises 12 residues. The germline V and J ends were trimmed by 4 bases and 4 bases, with 8 bases remaining between them. The CDR3 region is CSVAGIKNIQYF. CDR3 DNA sequence: TGCAGCGTTGCGGGGATAAAAAACATTCAGTACTTC.

About this clonotype: The junction and the germline gene differ at one end; a read error may be behind it. This chain links TRBV5-6 with TRBJ1-6; tentative D call: TRBD1 (5 bases). The germline V gene has CDR1 SGHDT and CDR2 YYEEEE. The CDR3 spans 18 residues. CDR3 protein: CANSLGPLFRVPNSPLHF. CDR3 nucleotide sequence: TGTGCCAACAGCTTGGGGCCCCTTTTCAGGGTCCCTAATTCACCCCTCCACTTT.

Within the sample, this clonotype is medium-sized (0.01 to 0.1%). The J gene is TRBJ2-1, the V gene TRBV6-5; D perhaps matches TRBD2 (5 bases). Germline-derived CDR1 and CDR2 are MNHEY and SVGAGI. The germline V and J ends were trimmed by 8 bases and 0 bases, with 8 bases remaining between them. This CDR3 region has 13 residues. The CDR3: CASRRSSYNEQFF. The CDR3 DNA sequence: TGTGCCAGCCGGAGGAGCTCCTACAATGAGCAGTTCTTC.

Here the CDR3 DNA reads TGTGCCAGCAGCCTTAACAGGGATGAAAAACTGTTTTTT. Translating it yields CASSLNRDEKLFF. This chain links TRBV7-2 with TRBJ1-4; tentative D call: TRBD1 (6 bases). Trimming shortened V by 5 bases and J by 6 bases, and 10 bases separated the two germline ends. CDR1 SGHTA and CDR2 FQGNSA come from the germline V gene. CDR3 size: 13 residues.

The CDR3 nucleotides read TGTGCCAGCAGGACAGGGGGTGGCGTGGAGCTGTTTTTT. It codes for CASRTGGGVELFF. The V call is TRBV6-2 or TRBV6-3, the J call TRBJ2-2; 9 bases are shared with TRBD1. This CDR3 has 13 amino acids. Germline CDR1 is MNHEY and CDR2 is SVGEGT. Trimming at V came to 6 bases and at J to 10 bases, leaving 6 bases not matched to a gene.

This rearrangement joins TRBV12-3 or TRBV12-4 to TRBJ2-1; D is uncertain. Deletions cut 5 bases from V and 0 bases from J, with 14 bases between. This CDR3 spans 16 amino acids. As DNA, the CDR3 is TGTGCCAGCAGTCGGCACTCTACAAGCTCCTACAATGAGCAGTTCTTC. Residues: CASSRHSTSSYNEQFF.

In this sample, this clonotype turned up a few times. The chain has TRBV10-3 and TRBJ2-1; perhaps TRBD2 as D (6 bases). The V and J ends lost 5 bases and 5 bases respectively, with 19 bases between them. There are 16 residues in the CDR3. CDR1 and CDR2 (germline): ENHRY, SYGVKD. DNA of the CDR3: TGTGCCATCAGTAGCCTGTTGGAGCGGGCCAACAATGAGCAGTTCTTC. This encodes CAISSLLERANNEQFF.

This clonotype was picked up a small number of times. The chain couples TRBV7-2 to TRBJ2-7; tentative D call: TRBD1 (5 bases). The V end was cut by 3 bases, the J end by 11 bases, with 14 bases between. This CDR3 contains 12 residues. CDR1 and CDR2 from the germline V gene are SGHTA and FQGNSA. CDR3 loop: CASSFSTGTEYF. The CDR3 bases are TGTGCCAGCAGCTTTTCCACAGGTACAGAGTACTTC.

This clonotype was counted only a few times. The V and J genes are TRBV5-6 and TRBJ2-7; weak D call: TRBD2 (5 bases). Germline-derived CDR1 and CDR2 are SGHDT and YYEEEE. This CDR3 has 14 amino acids. Between the trimmed V and J ends, which lost 0 bases and 1 base, there was a span of 8 bases. CDR3 region: CASSLVDSSYEQYF. The DNA for the CDR3 is TGTGCCAGCAGCTTGGTGGACTCATCCTACGAGCAGTACTTC.

Points on this clonotype: Given a much more abundant clone one base away, this may be a read error. The chain recombines TRBV19 with TRBJ1-1; possible D gene TRBD1, 5 bases. The germline V gene has CDR1 LNHDA and CDR2 SQIVND (reference sequence). This CDR3 contains 11 residues. This CDR3 is CASSIGTEALF. CDR3 nucleotide sequence: TGTGCCAGTAGTATCGGGACTGAAGCTTTGTTT.

This clonotype was counted only a few times. The rearrangement uses TRBV6-2 or TRBV6-3 and TRBJ1-5; tentatively, D is TRBD1 (5 bases). The germline V and J ends were trimmed by 7 bases and 5 bases, with 12 bases remaining between them. CDR1 is MNHEY, CDR2 SVGEGT, per germline. The CDR3 is made up of 13 amino acids. The CDR3 bases are TGTGCCAGCAATCAGGGCCCCTATCAGCCCCAGCATTTT. This encodes CASNQGPYQPQHF.

The chain links TRBV28 to TRBJ2-7, with D perhaps matching TRBD1 (5 bases). The V gene lost 8 bases and the J gene lost 2 bases, with 13 bases spanning the gap. The CDR3 loop spans 13 amino acids. CDR1 and CDR2 (germline): MDHEN, SYDVKM. The CDR3 DNA sequence: TGTGCCAGCGGTCCAGGGATGGCCTACGAGCAGTACTTC. Translating it yields CASGPGMAYEQYF.

The chain joins TRBV5-6 to TRBJ2-5, with 7 bases aligning to TRBD1. The CDR3 is made up of 16 amino acids. Germline-derived CDR1 and CDR2 are SGHDT and YYEEEE. J was trimmed by 2 bases and V by 4 bases; bases with no gene match: 11. DNA for the CDR3: TGTGCCAGCAGCCTAGGGACAGCTCAGTTACAAGAGACCCAGTACTTC. It is translated as CASSLGTAQLQETQYF.

This clonotype was seen more than once but under ten times. The chain links TRBV19 to TRBJ1-1, with TRBD1 as a possible D gene (5 bases). This CDR3 spans 16 amino acids. V lost 3 bases and J 5 bases, leaving 19 bases between the germline ends. Germline assignment: CDR1 LNHDA and CDR2 SQIVND (reference sequence). In nucleotides, the CDR3 is TGTGCCAGTAGTATTGGTTATCGAAAGGGGCGGACTGAAGCTTTCTTT. This gives the protein CASSIGYRKGRTEAFF.

Worth noting for this clonotype: Given a much more abundant clone one base away, this may be a read error. This chain joins TRBV5-4 and TRBJ2-3; D is possibly TRBD1 (5 bases). Trimming removed 4 bases at V and 0 bases at J, with 12 bases between. Germline CDR1 reads SGHNT; CDR2 reads YYREEE (reference sequence). This CDR3 spans 15 amino acids. DNA of the CDR3: TGTGCCAGCAGCAGTGACAGTGGTAGCACAGATACGCAGTATTTT. It encodes CASSSDSGSTDTQYF.

This clonotype was detected many times. This chain joins TRBV15 and TRBJ2-5; tentative D call: TRBD2 (5 bases). CDR1 is LNHNV and CDR2 is YYDKDF in the germline V gene (reference sequence). V lost 5 bases, J lost 3 bases, and 13 bases lay in between. The CDR3 is 14 amino acids. This CDR3 is CATSRDMGEETQYF. The CDR3, as DNA: TGTGCCACCAGCCGCGACATGGGAGAAGAGACCCAGTACTTC.

This clonotype came up many times. The V and J genes are TRBV19 and TRBJ1-1, with a tentative D call TRBD1 (6 bases). V lost 1 base, J lost 0 bases, and 12 bases lay in between. Looked up from germline, CDR1 is LNHDA and CDR2 is SQIVND (reference sequence). The CDR3 runs 16 residues. CDR3 protein: CASSIASRGLNTEAFF. The CDR3 DNA reads as TGTGCCAGTAGTATAGCCTCCAGGGGACTGAACACTGAAGCTTTCTTT.

Ten or more counts support this clonotype. The CDR3 region is CASSFGGAGDGTDTQYF. CDR3 nucleotide sequence: TGTGCCAGCAGTTTTGGGGGAGCGGGAGACGGCACAGATACGCAGTATTTT. The V and J genes are TRBV12-3 or TRBV12-4 and TRBJ2-3; 8 positions match TRBD2. V gave up 3 bases and J gave up 1 base; unmatched junction bases: 9. This CDR3 comprises 17 residues.